One and the same sample provided the 30 T cell receptor beta chains below, sequenced in a study of blood T cell repertoires in COVID-19. Using immunoSEQ multiplex PCR, the repertoire was profiled, and TCRdb retains in-frame clones only, with some absent. The sample consists of more than 120,000 clones, approximately 84% of them appearing once. The specimen sequenced was peripheral blood. The receptor source for this set is a human donor in a cohort sampled during active COVID-19.

A single count supports this clone. The gene calls are TRBV29-1 and TRBJ1-1; TRBD1 might be the D (6 bases). Germline V CDR1 and CDR2: SQVTM, ANQGSEA. The CDR3 loop spans 13 amino acids. Trimming stripped 7 bases from V and 0 bases from J, with 12 bases between. CDR3 sequence (DNA): TGCAGCGCGAGGGACAAAATGAACACTGAAGCTTTCTTT. This translates into CSARDKMNTEAFF. The whole variable domain, remainder taken from reference TRBV29-1 and TRBJ1-1, is SAVISQKPSRDICQRGTSLTIQCQVDSQVTMMFWYRQQPGQSLTLIATANQGSEATYESGFVIDKFPISRPNLTFSTLTVSNMSPEDSSIYLCSARDKMNTEAFFGQGTRLTVV.

The rearrangement links TRBV6-5 to TRBJ2-7; 9 nucleotides align to TRBD1. Germline V gene sequence: CDR1 MNHEY, CDR2 SVGAGI. The V and J ends lost 6 bases and 4 bases, in that order; junction bases with no gene match: 10. CDR3 length: 15 residues. In nucleotides, the CDR3 is TGTGCCAGCAGCGCAAAAGGGACAGGGTCGTACGAGCAGTACTTC. Its translation is CASSAKGTGSYEQYF.

The chain recombines TRBV9 with TRBJ2-3; tentative D call: TRBD2 (5 bases). Germline CDR1 and CDR2: SGDLS and YYNGEE. The CDR3 has 15 residues. V gave up 0 bases and J gave up 2 bases, with 10 bases separating them. CDR3 nucleotides: TGTGCCAGCAGCGTAGCTAGCCAGCCCACAGATACGCAGTATTTT. Its translation is CASSVASQPTDTQYF.

The chain recombines TRBV3-1 (or the pseudogene TRBV3-2) with TRBJ1-2; unclear D gene. There are 13 residues in the CDR3. Trimming took 0 bases from V and 8 from J, leaving 10 bases between them. The germline CDR1 and CDR2 sequences are LGHDT and YNNKEL (reference sequence). CDR3: CASSQEEDRGYTF. CDR3 DNA sequence: TGTGCCAGCAGCCAAGAGGAGGATCGGGGCTACACCTTC.

This chain joins TRBV6-5 and TRBJ2-1, with 12 bases matching TRBD1. CDR3 length: 14 amino acids. The J segment lost 9 bases and the V segment lost 8 bases, leaving 8 bases of the junction unmatched. Per the germline V gene, CDR1 is MNHEY and CDR2 is SVGAGI. CDR3 amino acids: CASDRDRGLSEQFF. CDR3 nucleotide sequence: TGTGCCAGCGACCGGGACAGGGGGCTTAGTGAGCAGTTCTTC.

In this sample, this clone turned up once. The V gene is TRBV19, the J gene TRBJ1-2; 9 bases align to TRBD1. Looked up from germline, CDR1 is LNHDA and CDR2 is SQIVND (reference sequence). The CDR3 is made up of 13 amino acids. The V and J ends lost 8 bases and 6 bases, in that order; junction bases with no gene match: 7. This CDR3 reads CASEARTGDGYTF. The DNA of the CDR3 is TGTGCCAGTGAAGCTCGGACAGGGGATGGCTACACCTTC.

This rearrangement joins TRBV6-2 or TRBV6-3 to TRBJ1-5; 8 bases line up with TRBD1. This CDR3 has 17 amino acids. Germline CDR1 and CDR2: MNHEY and SVGEGT. The V gene end was trimmed by 5 bases and the J gene end by 1 base; junction bases not matched to a gene: 10. The CDR3 spells CASSPYWTGLSNQPQHF. In DNA, the CDR3 is TGTGCCAGCAGTCCGTATTGGACAGGGTTGAGCAATCAGCCCCAGCATTTT.

The J gene is TRBJ2-3, the V gene TRBV6-4; 15 bases map to TRBD2. CDR1 and CDR2 (germline): MRHNA, SNTAGT. V shed 2 bases and J 12 bases; nucleotides not matched to a gene: 3. The CDR3 totals 14 residues. This chain's CDR3 is CASSDGLAGGIQYF. The CDR3 DNA is TGTGCCAGCAGTGACGGACTAGCGGGGGGGATTCAGTATTTT.

The V gene is TRBV19, the J gene TRBJ1-3; no clear D gene. CDR3 size: 15 residues. CDR1 and CDR2 from the germline V gene are LNHDA and SQIVND (reference sequence). The V end was cut by 11 bases, the J end by 0 bases, with 17 bases between. The DNA for the CDR3 is TGTGCCTCCCTGGAGAGGAAGTTCTCTGGAAACACCATATATTTT. It specifies CASLERKFSGNTIYF.

This clone was seen once. This chain connects TRBV5-3 to TRBJ2-3, with D tentatively TRBD1 (6 bases). TRBV5-3 is designated an ORF whose function remains uncertain. This CDR3 region has 19 residues. V gave up 2 bases and J gave up 2 bases, with 24 bases separating them. CDR3: CARSFLETGRGINTDTQYF. The DNA for the CDR3 is TGTGCCAGAAGCTTTCTCGAGACAGGCCGAGGAATAAACACAGATACGCAGTATTTT.

This clone was recorded a few times. This chain uses TRBV7-8 with TRBJ1-1, with D perhaps TRBD1 (5 bases). The V gene's germline CDR1 is SGHVS and CDR2 FQNEAQ. This CDR3 contains 14 residues. V was trimmed by 11 bases and J by 0 bases, leaving 16 bases between them. Here the CDR3 DNA reads TGTGCCTCCTTTGGGGCTGGAGTGAACACTGAAGCTTTCTTT. This translates into CASFGAGVNTEAFF.

There are a few counts of this clone. V gene TRBV30 combines with J gene TRBJ1-1, with 7 nucleotides matching TRBD1. Trimming took 2 bases from V and 5 from J; bases not matched to a gene: 8. The V gene's germline CDR1 is GTSNPN and CDR2 SVGIG (reference sequence). This CDR3 is built from 14 residues. For the CDR3, the DNA is TGTGCCTGGAGTCACACCAGGGGGAGGACTGAAGCTTTCTTT. Encoded protein: CAWSHTRGRTEAFF.

This sequence joins TRBV6-5 and TRBJ1-5; 7 nucleotides line up with TRBD1. The CDR3 extends over 14 amino acids. Germline CDR1 reads MNHEY; CDR2 reads SVGAGI. V dropped 7 bases and J dropped 4; count of bases not matched to a gene: 7. In nucleotides, the CDR3 is TGTGCCAGCAAGAGGGACAGCGGTAATCAGCCCCAGCATTTT. Translated, it gives CASKRDSGNQPQHF.

The chain recombines TRBV28 with TRBJ2-5, with TRBD2 matching 8 bases. V dropped 3 bases and J dropped 4; count of bases not matched to a gene: 4. The CDR3 contains 14 residues. Germline loops: CDR1 MDHEN, CDR2 SYDVKM. The CDR3 region has the DNA TGTGCCAGCAGTTTTCTCGGGGGGGGAGAGACCCAGTACTTC. Its protein is CASSFLGGGETQYF.

V gene TRBV3-1 (or the pseudogene TRBV3-2) combines with J gene TRBJ1-6; D unresolved. CDR3 length equals 14 residues. Germline CDR1 reads LGHDT; CDR2 reads YNNKEL (reference sequence). V lost 3 bases to trimming and J lost 9 bases, with 12 bases between them. For the CDR3, the DNA is TGTGCCAGCAGCCACGGAGGGAGTGGTTCACCCCTCCACTTT. Its protein product is CASSHGGSGSPLHF.

The chain couples TRBV15 to TRBJ1-1, with D maybe TRBD1 (6 bases). The CDR3 runs to 15 residues. CDR1 is LNHNV, CDR2 YYDKDF, per germline (reference sequence). V was shortened by 5 bases and J by 4 bases, with 17 bases between the two germline ends. CDR3: CATSDLGGRATEAFF. The CDR3 region has the DNA TGTGCCACCAGCGACCTCGGGGGGCGGGCCACTGAAGCTTTCTTT.

This clone showed up just a few times. The chain recombines TRBV27 with TRBJ1-5; TRBD1 agrees at 8 bases. Per the germline V gene, CDR1 is MNHEY and CDR2 is SMNVEV (reference sequence). This CDR3 region has 17 residues. The trim removed 5 bases at V and 1 base at J, leaving 10 bases unmatched. CDR3 amino acids: CASSLTRTGTSNQPQHF. Written as DNA, the CDR3 is TGTGCCAGCAGTCTTACGCGGACAGGGACGAGCAATCAGCCCCAGCATTTT.

The chain has TRBV28 and TRBJ2-3; 8 bases agree with TRBD1. The J segment lost 4 bases and the V segment lost 0 bases, leaving 3 bases of the junction unmatched. The CDR3 is 15 residues long. Germline assignment: CDR1 MDHEN and CDR2 SYDVKM. CDR3 nucleotide sequence: TGTGCCAGCAGTTTATGGACAGGGGTCGCAGATACGCAGTATTTT. Its protein product is CASSLWTGVADTQYF.

This rearrangement joins TRBV5-1 to TRBJ2-1, with D maybe TRBD1 (6 bases). The V end was cut by 6 bases, the J end by 7 bases, with 17 bases between. Germline values: CDR1 SGHRS, CDR2 YFSETQ. The CDR3 has 14 residues. CDR3 coding DNA: TGCGCCAGCACTCAGGGGACAAATAGAAATGAGCAGTTCTTC. Its translation: CASTQGTNRNEQFF.

The rearrangement links TRBV5-6 to TRBJ1-2, with D hard to call. The CDR3 loop spans 17 amino acids. CDR1 and CDR2 (germline): SGHDT, YYEEEE. The ends were cut back, 2 bases at V and 5 bases at J, with 22 bases in the middle. Here the CDR3 DNA reads TGTGCCAGCAGCTTTGAAGGGAGTACTCGACGATTTTATGGCTACACCTTC. Its translation: CASSFEGSTRRFYGYTF.

The gene calls are TRBV5-8 and TRBJ1-4; 8 bases match TRBD1. The CDR3 is made up of 17 amino acids. J was trimmed by 8 bases and V by 4 bases; bases with no gene match: 16. Germline V gene lookup returns CDR1 SGHTS and CDR2 YDEGEE. As DNA, the CDR3 is TGTGCCAGCAGCCCAGTCCCGGGACAGGTTCGAAGGGAAAAACTGTTTTTT. This translates into CASSPVPGQVRREKLFF.

The gene calls are TRBV12-3 or TRBV12-4 and TRBJ1-5, with a tentative D call TRBD1 (5 bases). This CDR3 spans 13 amino acids. The V gene lost 6 bases and the J gene lost 7 bases, with 13 bases spanning the gap. The CDR3 DNA reads as TGTGCCAGCAGCTTGGCAGGGTTCCAGCCCCAGCATTTT. Translation: CASSLAGFQPQHF.

V gene TRBV19 combines with J gene TRBJ2-1; tentative D call: TRBD1 (5 bases). Looked up from germline, CDR1 is LNHDA and CDR2 is SQIVND (reference sequence). V dropped 4 bases and J dropped 0 bases, with 13 bases sitting between them. The CDR3 contains 16 residues. The CDR3 here is CASSRGRRSSYNEQFF. The CDR3 nucleotides read TGTGCCAGTAGTAGGGGCCGCCGGAGCTCCTACAATGAGCAGTTCTTC.

The chain couples TRBV7-6 to TRBJ1-3; TRBD1 agrees at 8 bases. The CDR3 totals 16 residues. Germline V gene lookup returns CDR1 SGHVS and CDR2 FNYEAQ. With V trimmed by 3 bases and J by 0 bases, 4 bases remained unmatched. The CDR3 protein is CASSLGQADSGNTIYF. DNA for the CDR3: TGTGCCAGCAGCTTGGGACAGGCCGACTCTGGAAACACCATATATTTT.

The chain carries TRBV5-1 and TRBJ2-4; TRBD2 matches 7 bases. This CDR3 spans 18 amino acids. Germline V CDR1 and CDR2: SGHRS, YFSETQ. V trimming: 5 bases; J trimming: 3 bases; junction bases outside the gene matches: 17. CDR3 sequence: CASSLSGGLGSGKNIQYF. CDR3 nucleotides: TGCGCCAGCAGTCTTTCGGGAGGTTTGGGCTCGGGCAAAAACATTCAGTACTTC.

This clone has only one observation. V is TRBV28 and J is TRBJ2-7; 8 nucleotides line up with TRBD2. This CDR3 is 16 amino acids long. V shed 5 bases and J 1 base; nucleotides not matched to a gene: 10. In germline, CDR1 is MDHEN, CDR2 SYDVKM. CDR3 sequence: CASSGVAGPPSYEQYV. CDR3 nucleotides: TGTGCCAGCAGTGGAGTAGCGGGACCACCTTCCTACGAGCAGTACGTC.

The chain uses TRBV7-9 and TRBJ1-3; the D is unclear. The CDR3 has 16 amino acids. In germline, CDR1 is SEHNR, CDR2 FQNEAQ (reference sequence). V was trimmed by 10 bases and J by 0 bases, leaving 19 bases between them. In DNA form, the CDR3 reads TGTGCCATCCCGGCGGGCCTTAGGGCCTCTGGAAACACCATATATTTT. As protein: CAIPAGLRASGNTIYF.

The V call is TRBV25-1, the J call TRBJ2-2, with a weak D call TRBD2 (6 bases). The CDR3 contains 13 residues. From germline, CDR1 is MGHDK and CDR2 SYGVNS. Trimming took off 6 bases at V and 6 bases at J, with 11 bases between the two ends. This CDR3 reads CASRKEGSGELFF. The DNA for the CDR3 is TGTGCCAGCAGGAAGGAGGGTTCCGGGGAGCTGTTTTTT.

This clone was counted once. CDR3 region: CASSLGLAGSPKTDTQYF. In DNA form, the CDR3 reads TGCGCCAGCAGCTTGGGACTAGCGGGATCCCCTAAAACAGATACGCAGTATTTT. The chain recombines TRBV5-1 with TRBJ2-3; 11 bases match TRBD2. Germline-derived CDR1 and CDR2 are SGHRS and YFSETQ. This CDR3 has 18 residues. V was pared by 0 bases and J by 3 bases, with 9 bases of the junction left unmatched.

This clone was recorded many times. V is TRBV5-1 and J is TRBJ1-5; D is possibly TRBD1 (5 bases). The V end was cut by 4 bases, the J end by 4 bases, with 9 bases between. The CDR3 is 13 residues long. Germline assignment: CDR1 SGHRS and CDR2 YFSETQ. For the CDR3, the DNA is TGCGCCAGCAGCAGGGGTTTGAATCAGCCCCAGCATTTT. Translated, it gives CASSRGLNQPQHF.